Shown below are 11 T cell receptor beta chains from a single sample sequenced in a study of blood T cell repertoires in COVID-19. Clones were sequenced by immunoSEQ multiplex PCR, and TCRdb holds only the in-frame ones, with some missing. Of roughly 40,000 clones in the sample, around 88% were seen once. The specimen sequenced was peripheral blood. These receptor sequences come from a human donor in a cohort sampled during active COVID-19.

The CDR3 loop reads CASSYVYEGASNQPQHF. Written as DNA, the CDR3 is TGTGCCAGCAGTTATGTTTATGAGGGGGCGAGCAATCAGCCCCAGCATTTT. The V gene is TRBV6-2 or TRBV6-3, the J gene TRBJ1-5, with 7 positions matching TRBD1. In germline, CDR1 is MNHEY, CDR2 SVGEGT. V shed 3 bases and J 1 base; nucleotides not matched to a gene: 9. The CDR3 length is 17 residues.

This rearrangement joins TRBV5-6 to TRBJ1-2; perhaps TRBD1 as D (6 bases). Trimming stripped 2 bases from V and 2 bases from J, with 10 bases between. The germline V gene encodes CDR1 SGHDT and CDR2 YYEEEE. This CDR3 is 14 amino acids long. The CDR3 coding sequence is TGTGCCAGCAGCTTTAGAGGACAGAACTATGGCTACACCTTC. This translates into CASSFRGQNYGYTF.

This clone was observed a few times. V gene TRBV4-1 combines with J gene TRBJ1-6; 7 bases align to TRBD1. V shed 3 bases, J shed 8 bases, and the junction held 13 bases outside the gene matches. Germline assignment: CDR1 MGHRA and CDR2 YSYEKL. CDR3 length: 17 amino acids. CDR3 amino acids: CASSQVNRGPMDSPLHF. In DNA, the CDR3 is TGCGCCAGCAGCCAGGTCAACAGGGGACCTATGGATTCACCCCTCCACTTT.

This chain links TRBV24-1 with TRBJ2-2; 7 bases map to TRBD1. There are 16 residues in the CDR3. V was pared by 5 bases and J by 0 bases, with 5 bases of the junction left unmatched. Germline CDR1 KGHDR, CDR2 SFDVKD. CDR3 sequence (DNA): TGTGCCACCAGTGGGACCGGGACAGCGAACACCGGGGAGCTGTTTTTT. As protein: CATSGTGTANTGELFF.

This clone was seen a handful of times. The chain has TRBV7-2 and TRBJ2-3; D is ambiguous. This CDR3 contains 15 residues. V was clipped by 5 bases and J by 2 bases, with 14 bases between them. CDR1 is SGHTA, CDR2 FQGNSA, per germline. CDR3 region: CASSQVETSTDTQYF. CDR3 sequence (DNA): TGTGCCAGCAGCCAAGTCGAGACTTCCACAGATACGCAGTATTTT.

V is TRBV6-6 and J is TRBJ1-1, with 7 bases aligning to TRBD1. Losses at the gene ends were 0 bases for V and 6 bases for J; bases not matched to a gene: 7. Germline V gives CDR1 MNHNY, CDR2 SVGAGI (reference sequence). This CDR3 has 15 amino acids. Written as DNA, the CDR3 is TGTGCCAGCAGTTACTCGGTAGGGGGCTGGGCTGAAGCTTTCTTT. Translating gives CASSYSVGGWAEAFF.

J is TRBJ1-5 and V is TRBV2; 8 positions match TRBD1. In germline, CDR1 is SNHLY, CDR2 FYNNEI. The junction had 6 bases not matched to a gene; V was cut back by 8 bases and J by 0 bases. This CDR3 contains 15 residues. As DNA, the CDR3 is TGTGCCAGCCAGGAAGGGACAGGTAGCAATCAGCCCCAGCATTTT. This codes for CASQEGTGSNQPQHF.

The chain employs TRBV30 and TRBJ2-2; maybe TRBD2 (5 bases). Trimming cost V 0 bases and J 7 bases, with 9 bases left between them. Per the germline V gene, CDR1 is GTSNPN and CDR2 is SVGIG (reference sequence). The CDR3 consists of 13 residues. The CDR3 loop is CAWSVLGIGELFF. Here the CDR3 DNA reads TGTGCCTGGAGTGTACTAGGTATCGGGGAGCTGTTTTTT. The full variable domain, its missing parts supplied by reference TRBV30 and TRBJ2-2, is SQTIHQWPATLVQPVGSPLSLECTVEGTSNPNLYWYRQAAGRGLQLLFYSVGIGQISSEVPQNLSASRPQDRQFILSSKKLLLSDSGFYLCAWSVLGIGELFFGEGSRLTVL.

V is TRBV5-5 and J is TRBJ2-2; possible D gene TRBD1, 5 bases. Germline assignment: CDR1 SGHKS and CDR2 YYEKEE (reference sequence). V dropped 0 bases and J dropped 7 bases, with 13 bases sitting between them. This CDR3 has 15 residues. Here the CDR3 DNA reads TGTGCCAGCAGCTTGGCCAGGGCGGATGACGGGGAGCTGTTTTTT. Protein: CASSLARADDGELFF.

This chain joins TRBV9 and TRBJ1-1; tentatively, D is TRBD1 (5 bases). This CDR3 contains 15 residues. V dropped 0 bases and J dropped 3 bases, with 12 bases sitting between them. The germline V gene encodes CDR1 SGDLS and CDR2 YYNGEE. DNA of the CDR3: TGTGCCAGCAGCGTAGCTGACAGAACGTACACTGAAGCTTTCTTT. This gives the protein CASSVADRTYTEAFF.

The gene calls are TRBV18 and TRBJ1-3; a weak D match, TRBD1 (6 bases). Trimming removed 4 bases from V and 4 bases from J, with 20 bases in between. The CDR3 length is 17 residues. CDR1 is KGHSH, CDR2 LQKENI, per germline. CDR3 sequence: CASSLNNQQGAGNTIYF. In nucleotides, the CDR3 is TGTGCCAGCTCACTAAATAATCAACAGGGAGCGGGAAACACCATATATTTT.